The source of this TCR beta chain is a study of CD8 T cells in ankylosing spondylitis. TCRdb used MiXCR to reprocess the 5' RACE reads, holding one entry per CDR3 protein. The data hold around 890,000 distinct CDR3 sequences, with 12% observed a single time. Trimming pared 2 bases from V and 0 bases from J, leaving 10 bases between. The germline V gene encodes CDR1 MNHEY and CDR2 SMNVEV (reference sequence). The CDR3 runs 15 residues. For this clonotype: The target antigen is unknown.

Notes on the study in general: Existing reports had already noted some motif variants in reactive arthritis synovial fluid and blood. Disease-linked clones, CD8+, were relatively rare in peripheral blood. Typical of ankylosing spondylitis blood, it appeared, was a TCR beta motif of about eight highly homologous variants.

The rearrangement uses TRBV27 and TRBJ1-1; D remains unclear. The sequence derives from a male donor with ankylosing spondylitis. The sample comprised blood, either unsorted or a sorted T cell fraction (not recorded which). As DNA, the CDR3 is TGTGCCAGCAGTTTAGGATGGGATTTGAACACTGAAGCTTTCTTT. The encoded protein is CASSLGWDLNTEAFF.